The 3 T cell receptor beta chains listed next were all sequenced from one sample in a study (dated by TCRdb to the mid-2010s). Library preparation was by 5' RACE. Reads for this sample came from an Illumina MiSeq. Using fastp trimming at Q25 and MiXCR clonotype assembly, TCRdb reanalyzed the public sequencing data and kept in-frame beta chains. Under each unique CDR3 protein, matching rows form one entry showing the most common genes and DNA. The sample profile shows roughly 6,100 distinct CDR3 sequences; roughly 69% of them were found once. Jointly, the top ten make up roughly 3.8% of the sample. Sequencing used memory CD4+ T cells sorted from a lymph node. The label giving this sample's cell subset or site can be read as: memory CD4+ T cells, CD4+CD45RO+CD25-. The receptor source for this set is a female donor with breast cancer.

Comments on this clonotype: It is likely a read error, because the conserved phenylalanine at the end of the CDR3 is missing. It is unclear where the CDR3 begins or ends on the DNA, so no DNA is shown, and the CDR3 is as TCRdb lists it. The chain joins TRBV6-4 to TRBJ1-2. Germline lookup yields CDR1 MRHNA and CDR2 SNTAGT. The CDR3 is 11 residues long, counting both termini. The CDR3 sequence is CASRSPLWLHL.

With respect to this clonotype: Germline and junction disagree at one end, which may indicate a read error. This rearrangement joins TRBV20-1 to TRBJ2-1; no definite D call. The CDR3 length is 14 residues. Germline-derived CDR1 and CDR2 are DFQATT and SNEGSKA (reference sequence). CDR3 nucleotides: TGCAGTGCTAGAGAACCGGACGGAAGCAATCAGCAGTTCTTC. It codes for CSAREPDGSNQQFF.

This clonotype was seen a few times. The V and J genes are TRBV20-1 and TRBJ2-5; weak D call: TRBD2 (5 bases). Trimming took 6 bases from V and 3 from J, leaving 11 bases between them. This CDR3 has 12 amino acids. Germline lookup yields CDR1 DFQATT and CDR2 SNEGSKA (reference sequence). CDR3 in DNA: TGCAGTGCCCCGGACGGGAAAGAGACCCAGTACTTC. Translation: CSAPDGKETQYF.